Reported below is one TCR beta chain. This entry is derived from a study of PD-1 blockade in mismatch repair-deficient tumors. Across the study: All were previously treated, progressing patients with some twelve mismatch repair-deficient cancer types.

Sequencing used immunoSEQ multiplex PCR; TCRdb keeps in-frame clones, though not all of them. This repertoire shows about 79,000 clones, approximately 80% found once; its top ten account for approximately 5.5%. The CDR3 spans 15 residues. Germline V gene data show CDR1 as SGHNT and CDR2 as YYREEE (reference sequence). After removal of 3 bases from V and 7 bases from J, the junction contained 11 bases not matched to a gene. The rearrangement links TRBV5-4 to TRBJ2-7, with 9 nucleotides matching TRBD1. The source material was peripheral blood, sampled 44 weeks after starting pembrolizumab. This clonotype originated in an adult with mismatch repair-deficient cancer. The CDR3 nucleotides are TGTGCCAGCAGCTCTCCACCGGGACAGGGTTGGGAGCAGTACTTC. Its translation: CASSSPPGQGWEQYF.